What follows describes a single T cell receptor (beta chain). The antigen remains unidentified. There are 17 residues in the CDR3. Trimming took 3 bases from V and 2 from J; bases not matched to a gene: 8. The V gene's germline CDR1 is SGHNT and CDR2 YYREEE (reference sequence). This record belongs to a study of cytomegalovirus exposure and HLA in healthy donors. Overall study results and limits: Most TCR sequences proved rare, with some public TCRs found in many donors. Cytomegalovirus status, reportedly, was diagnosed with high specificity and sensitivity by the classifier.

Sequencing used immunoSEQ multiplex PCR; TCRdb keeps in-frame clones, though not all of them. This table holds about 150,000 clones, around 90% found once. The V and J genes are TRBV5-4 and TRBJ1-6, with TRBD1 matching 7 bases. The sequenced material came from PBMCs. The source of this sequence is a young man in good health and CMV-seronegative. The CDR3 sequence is CASSSDRLSTYNSPLHF. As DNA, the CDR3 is TGTGCCAGCAGCTCGGACAGGTTAAGCACCTATAATTCACCCCTCCACTTT. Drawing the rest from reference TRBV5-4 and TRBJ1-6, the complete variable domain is ETGVTQSPTHLIKTRGQQVTLRCSSQSGHNTVSWYQQALGQGPQFIFQYYREEENGRGNFPPRFSGLQFPNYSSELNVNALELDDSALYLCASSSDRLSTYNSPLHFGNGTRLTVT.